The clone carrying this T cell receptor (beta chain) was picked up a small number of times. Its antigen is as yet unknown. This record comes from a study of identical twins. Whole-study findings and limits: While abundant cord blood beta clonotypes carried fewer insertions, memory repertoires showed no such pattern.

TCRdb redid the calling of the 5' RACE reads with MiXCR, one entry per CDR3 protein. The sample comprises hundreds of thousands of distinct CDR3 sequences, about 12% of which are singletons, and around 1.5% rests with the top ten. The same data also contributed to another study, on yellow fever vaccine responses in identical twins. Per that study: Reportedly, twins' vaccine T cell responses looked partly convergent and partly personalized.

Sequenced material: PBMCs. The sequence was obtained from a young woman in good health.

CDR3 loop: CSVVVAGARSEQYF. The CDR3 DNA reads TGCAGCGTTGTTGTGGCAGGGGCCCGATCTGAGCAGTACTTC. The chain has TRBV29-1 and TRBJ2-7; D may be TRBD1 (6 bases). CDR3 length: 14 amino acids. CDR1 and CDR2 (germline): SQVTM, ANQGSEA. The V end was cut by 4 bases, the J end by 7 bases, with 20 bases between.